These 21 T cell receptor beta chains were all obtained from the same sample, sequenced in a study of T cell responses to AZD1222 COVID-19 vaccine. Sequenced by immunoSEQ multiplex PCR; TCRdb stores in-frame clones only, minus some. Among about 130,000 clones, roughly nine tenths were seen once, and the ten largest hold under 4.5%. The source was peripheral blood, collected on day 0 of AZD1222 vaccination. Every receptor here comes from an adult in good health.

CDR3 protein: CASRATGPSYEQYF. The CDR3 DNA reads as TGTGCCAGCAGAGCGACAGGGCCCTCCTACGAGCAGTACTTC. The chain joins TRBV28 to TRBJ2-7; 7 bases map to TRBD1. Germline CDR1 reads MDHEN; CDR2 reads SYDVKM. CDR3 length: 14 amino acids. V dropped 6 bases and J dropped 0; count of bases not matched to a gene: 5.

This chain joins TRBV19 and TRBJ1-6; possibly TRBD1 for D (6 bases). The CDR3 has 17 amino acids. From germline, CDR1 is LNHDA and CDR2 SQIVND (reference sequence). The V and J ends lost 3 bases and 0 bases respectively, with 12 bases between them. CDR3 DNA: TGTGCCAGTAGTATGGACAGCCAGAGCTCCTATAATTCACCCCTCCACTTT. This translates into CASSMDSQSSYNSPLHF.

The chain is built from TRBV5-1 and TRBJ1-2; D ambiguous. The CDR3 totals 16 residues. The germline gives CDR1 SGHRS, CDR2 YFSETQ. Trimming cost V 3 bases and J 0 bases, with 15 bases left between them. CDR3 in DNA: TGCGCCAGCAGCTCCTCGCCGTCTAGCTCTAACTATGGCTACACCTTC. Protein: CASSSSPSSSNYGYTF.

This rearrangement joins TRBV12-3 or TRBV12-4 to TRBJ2-3; D is possibly TRBD1 or TRBD2 (7 bases each). The CDR3 is 13 residues long. With 5 bases removed from V and 11 bases from J, the gap between germline ends came to 17 bases. In DNA, the CDR3 is TGTGCCAGCAGTCAGGGGGGGGTAGTGGGGCAGTATTTT. Its translation is CASSQGGVVGQYF.

V gene TRBV12-3 or TRBV12-4 combines with J gene TRBJ2-7, with D perhaps assigned TRBD1 or TRBD2 (5 bases each). With 8 bases removed from V and 3 bases from J, the gap between germline ends came to 5 bases. This CDR3 contains 10 residues. The CDR3 bases are TGTGCCAGCGGGGGCTACGAGCAGTACTTC. It specifies CASGGYEQYF.

V and J are TRBV3-1 (or the pseudogene TRBV3-2) and TRBJ2-4; maybe TRBD1 (5 bases). The CDR3 is 16 amino acids. Germline CDR1 and CDR2: LGHDT and YNNKEL (reference sequence). V lost 5 bases and J lost 0, with 14 bases in between. CDR3 amino acids: CASSSQGSEAKNIQYF. CDR3 coding DNA: TGTGCCAGCAGCTCCCAGGGTTCGGAAGCCAAAAACATTCAGTACTTC.

This chain uses TRBV19 with TRBJ1-2, with TRBD1 as a possible D gene (5 bases). V shed 5 bases and J shed 4 bases, with 14 bases lying between them. The CDR3 is made up of 14 amino acids. From germline, CDR1 is LNHDA and CDR2 SQIVND (reference sequence). The CDR3 sequence: CASSQQQEVYGYTF. DNA of the CDR3: TGTGCCAGTAGTCAGCAACAGGAGGTCTATGGCTACACCTTC.

The rearrangement uses TRBV12-5 and TRBJ1-2, with D maybe TRBD1 (5 bases). Germline V lookup: CDR1 LGHNT, CDR2 FRNRAP. Trimming left V 3 bases short and J 4 bases short, with 9 bases between. CDR3 size: 13 residues. CDR3 nucleotide sequence: TGTGCTAGTGGTTTCCAGGGTTCCTATGGCTACACCTTC. Its translation is CASGFQGSYGYTF.

In its sample, this clone was seen a few times. The chain has TRBV27 and TRBJ2-7, with a tentative D call TRBD1 (7 bases). The CDR3 is made up of 15 amino acids. V was pared by 2 bases and J by 5 bases, with 16 bases between. Germline V gene sequence: CDR1 MNHEY, CDR2 SMNVEV (reference sequence). The DNA for the CDR3 is TGTGCCAGCAGTTTAGGCGGGGCAGGGGGGCACGAGCAGTACTTC. Amino acids: CASSLGGAGGHEQYF.

This chain joins TRBV12-5 and TRBJ2-5, with 9 nucleotides matching TRBD2. The germline V gene has CDR1 LGHNT and CDR2 FRNRAP. The CDR3 has 16 amino acids. The trim removed 2 bases at V and 4 bases at J, leaving 8 bases unmatched. CDR3 in DNA: TGTGCTAGTGGTTTGAATGGACTAGCGCCACGAGAGACCCAGTACTTC. This codes for CASGLNGLAPRETQYF.

The chain combines TRBV11-3 with TRBJ2-1; D assignment may be TRBD1 or TRBD2 (6 bases each). Germline lookup yields CDR1 SGHNT and CDR2 YENEEA. V lost 5 bases, J lost 3 bases, and 14 bases lay in between. The CDR3 totals 15 residues. The CDR3 is CASSPSRGHYNEQFF. The CDR3 DNA sequence: TGTGCCAGCAGCCCCTCCCGGGGGCACTACAATGAGCAGTTCTTC.

V gene TRBV6-2 or TRBV6-3 combines with J gene TRBJ2-4; TRBD2 aligns across 9 bases. Germline loops: CDR1 MNHEY, CDR2 SVGEGT. The length of the CDR3 is 16 residues. V gave up 2 bases and J gave up 7 bases; unmatched junction bases: 9. DNA for the CDR3: TGTGCCAGCAGTTACGGCGGGAGGGCCGAAGCGAACATTCAGTACTTC. Protein: CASSYGGRAEANIQYF.

V is TRBV4-3 and J is TRBJ2-1, with 9 bases matching TRBD2. The V gene end was trimmed by 0 bases and the J gene end by 8 bases; junction bases not matched to a gene: 8. CDR1 is LGHNA and CDR2 is YSLEER in the germline V gene. The CDR3 has 16 amino acids. The CDR3: CASSQDRAGGPDEQFF. CDR3 bases: TGCGCCAGCAGCCAAGATAGGGCGGGGGGGCCGGATGAGCAGTTCTTC.

This clone was seen only once. This rearrangement joins TRBV7-9 to TRBJ2-2; unclear D gene. The length of the CDR3 is 15 residues. Germline CDR1 reads SEHNR; CDR2 reads FQNEAQ (reference sequence). With 1 base removed from V and 6 bases from J, the gap between germline ends came to 12 bases. The chain's CDR3 is CASSLGTNDAGELFF. CDR3 DNA: TGTGCCAGCAGCTTAGGCACAAACGACGCCGGGGAGCTGTTTTTT.

The J gene is TRBJ2-7, the V gene TRBV29-1; 8 positions match TRBD2. The length of the CDR3 is 16 residues. Germline V gene lookup returns CDR1 SQVTM and CDR2 ANQGSEA. V was pared by 6 bases and J by 0 bases, with 13 bases of the junction left unmatched. The CDR3 coding sequence is TGCAGCGTGCAGCCCGGGGGGGTCGATAGCTCCTACGAGCAGTACTTC. This encodes CSVQPGGVDSSYEQYF.

The chain links TRBV7-9 to TRBJ2-7, with 7 bases matching TRBD1. V trimming: 11 bases; J trimming: 4 bases; junction bases outside the gene matches: 8. Germline CDR1 SEHNR, CDR2 FQNEAQ (reference sequence). The CDR3 is 12 residues long. This CDR3 reads CAGTSGGYEQYF. The DNA of the CDR3 is TGTGCCGGGACGTCAGGGGGATACGAGCAGTACTTC.

The chain couples TRBV19 to TRBJ2-7; TRBD1 aligns across 7 bases. The germline CDR1 and CDR2 sequences are LNHDA and SQIVND (reference sequence). This CDR3 region has 11 residues. With V trimmed by 6 bases and J by 6 bases, 2 bases remained unmatched. The CDR3 region is CASRNRGEQYF. The CDR3 DNA is TGTGCCAGTAGGAACAGGGGCGAGCAGTACTTC.

This clone was detected once. The chain is built from TRBV4-3 and TRBJ1-4, with D maybe TRBD1 (6 bases). The CDR3 consists of 14 residues. Trimming cost V 1 base and J 6 bases, with 9 bases left between them. The germline V gene encodes CDR1 LGHNA and CDR2 YSLEER. CDR3 sequence: CASSQAGGDEKLFF. As DNA, the CDR3 is TGCGCCAGCAGCCAAGCGGGGGGCGATGAAAAACTGTTTTTT.

The chain combines TRBV19 with TRBJ1-4; the match to TRBD1 covers 7 bases. CDR3 length: 15 residues. Germline CDR1 and CDR2: LNHDA and SQIVND (reference sequence). V trimming: 4 bases; J trimming: 8 bases; junction bases outside the gene matches: 10. The CDR3 DNA sequence: TGTGCCAGTAGTACCCCGACAGGGAGATCGGAAAAACTGTTTTTT. It encodes CASSTPTGRSEKLFF.

The genes are TRBV7-9 and TRBJ1-2; D remains unclear. The CDR3 runs 11 residues. Trimming removed 3 bases from V and 8 bases from J, with 7 bases in between. The germline CDR1 and CDR2 sequences are SEHNR and FQNEAQ (reference sequence). CDR3 nucleotide sequence: TGTGCCAGCAGCTTTACCTCCGGCTACACCTTC. Its protein is CASSFTSGYTF.

This sequence joins TRBV7-8 and TRBJ1-1; D is uncertain. Per germline, CDR1 SGHVS and CDR2 FQNEAQ. CDR3 size: 15 residues. The V end was cut by 5 bases, the J end by 4 bases, with 17 bases between. Here the CDR3 reads CASSPRMTEGTEAFF. The DNA for the CDR3 is TGTGCCAGCAGCCCGAGGATGACGGAGGGCACTGAAGCTTTCTTT.